The clone carrying this T cell receptor (beta chain) has only a few counts. Amplified regions were TCR beta CDR3 sequences from RNA transcripts. Primed by the HTBI set, a first-round RT-PCR was run on the TCR CDR3. TCRdb reprocessed the multiplex PCR reads with MiXCR, giving one entry per CDR3 protein. The table lists 500,000 to 750,000 distinct CDR3 sequences, approximately 14% of them singletons. Each person with ophthalmopathy scored at least 3 on the Clinical Activity Score, reached NOSPECS grade 4 or higher, and had been ill under 3 months. The V end lost 2 bases, the J end lost 3 bases, and 17 bases lay between the germline ends. From germline, CDR1 is ENHRY and CDR2 SYGVKD. The CDR3 spans 16 residues. The record originates from a study of T cells in Graves' hyperthyroidism and ophthalmopathy.

This clonotype originated in a woman younger than 30 with Graves' ophthalmopathy. Sequencing input: blood. The chain joins TRBV10-3 to TRBJ2-7, with D perhaps TRBD1 (8 bases). The CDR3 loop is CAISERGDRIDYEQYF. CDR3 bases: TGTGCCATCAGTGAGCGGGGGGACAGGATAGACTACGAGCAGTACTTC.